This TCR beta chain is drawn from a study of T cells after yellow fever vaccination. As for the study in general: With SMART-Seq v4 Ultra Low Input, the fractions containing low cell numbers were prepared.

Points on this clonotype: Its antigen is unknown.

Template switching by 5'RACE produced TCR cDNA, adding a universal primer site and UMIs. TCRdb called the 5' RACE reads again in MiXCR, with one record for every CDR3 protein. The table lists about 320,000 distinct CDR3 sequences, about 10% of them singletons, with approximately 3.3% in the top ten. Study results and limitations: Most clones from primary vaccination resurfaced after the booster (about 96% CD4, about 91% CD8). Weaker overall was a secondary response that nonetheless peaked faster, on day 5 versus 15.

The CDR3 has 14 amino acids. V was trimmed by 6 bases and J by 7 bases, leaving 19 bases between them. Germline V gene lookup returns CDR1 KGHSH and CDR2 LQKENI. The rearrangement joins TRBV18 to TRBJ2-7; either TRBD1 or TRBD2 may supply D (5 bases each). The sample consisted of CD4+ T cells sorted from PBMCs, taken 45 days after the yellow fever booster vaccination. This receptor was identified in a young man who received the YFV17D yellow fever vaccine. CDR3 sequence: CASSPGTVNGEQYF. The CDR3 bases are TGTGCCAGCTCCCCCGGGACGGTGAATGGAGAGCAGTACTTC. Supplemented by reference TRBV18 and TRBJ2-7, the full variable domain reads NAGVMQNPRHLVRRRGQEARLRCSPMKGHSHVYWYRQLPEEGLKFMVYLQKENIIDESGMPKERFSAEFPKEGPSILRIQQVVRGDSAAYFCASSPGTVNGEQYFGPGTRLTVT.